The source of this T cell receptor beta chain is a study of human thymus T cells. Whole-study results and caveats: V and J genes seemed to be used with bias in thymic and blood repertoires.

Healthy Finnish infants undergoing corrective surgery for congenital heart defects were used as donors. Only four of the eight donors provided an approximately 0.45-1 mL blood sample. Blood DNA came from all available leukocytes, not a fixed cell number. Remarks on this clone: Its antigen remains unidentified.

Profiled with immunoSEQ multiplex PCR; TCRdb holds only in-frame clones, not every one. Altogether around 44,000 clones are present, approximately 95% being singletons, with the ten largest covering 0.095% to 0.15%. Sequences were obtained from blood. The sequence came from a boy in the first two years of life with a congenital heart defect but otherwise immunologically healthy.

This CDR3 is CASSVSGGNQETQYF. Written as DNA, the CDR3 is TGTGCCAGCAGCGTGAGCGGGGGGAATCAAGAGACCCAGTACTTC. The V gene is TRBV9, the J gene TRBJ2-5; 9 nucleotides agree with TRBD2. Germline V gene lookup returns CDR1 SGDLS and CDR2 YYNGEE. This CDR3 comprises 15 residues. With V trimmed by 2 bases and J by 2 bases, 4 bases remained unmatched.